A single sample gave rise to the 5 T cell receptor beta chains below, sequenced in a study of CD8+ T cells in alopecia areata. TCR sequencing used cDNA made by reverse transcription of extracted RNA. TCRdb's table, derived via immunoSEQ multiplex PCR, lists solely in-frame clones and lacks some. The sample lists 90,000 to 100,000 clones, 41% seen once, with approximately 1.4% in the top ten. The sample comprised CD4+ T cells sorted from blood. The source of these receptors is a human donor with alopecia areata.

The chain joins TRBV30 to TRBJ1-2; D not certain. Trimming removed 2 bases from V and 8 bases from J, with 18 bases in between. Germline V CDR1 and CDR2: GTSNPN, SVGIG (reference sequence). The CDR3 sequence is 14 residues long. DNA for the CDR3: TGTGCCTGGAGTAGGGTAACCCCCTTGATGGGCTACACCTTC. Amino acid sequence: CAWSRVTPLMGYTF.

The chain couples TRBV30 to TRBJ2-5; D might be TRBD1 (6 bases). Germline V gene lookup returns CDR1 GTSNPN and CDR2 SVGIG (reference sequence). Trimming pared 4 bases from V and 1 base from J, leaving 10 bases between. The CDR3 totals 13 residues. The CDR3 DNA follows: TGTGCCTGGATCCGGGACACCCAAGAGACCCAGTACTTC. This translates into CAWIRDTQETQYF.

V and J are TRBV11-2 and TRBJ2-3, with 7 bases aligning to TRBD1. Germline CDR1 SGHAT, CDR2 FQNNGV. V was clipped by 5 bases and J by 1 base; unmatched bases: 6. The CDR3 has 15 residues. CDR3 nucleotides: TGTGCCAGCAGCCCCAACAGGGGTGGCACAGATACGCAGTATTTT. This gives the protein CASSPNRGGTDTQYF.

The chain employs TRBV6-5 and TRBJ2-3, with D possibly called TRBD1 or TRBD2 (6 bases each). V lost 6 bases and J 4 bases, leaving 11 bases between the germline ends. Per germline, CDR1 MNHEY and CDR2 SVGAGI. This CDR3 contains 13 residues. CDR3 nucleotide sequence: TGTGCCAGCAGCAGGAGGGGGTCAGATACGCAGTATTTT. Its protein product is CASSRRGSDTQYF.

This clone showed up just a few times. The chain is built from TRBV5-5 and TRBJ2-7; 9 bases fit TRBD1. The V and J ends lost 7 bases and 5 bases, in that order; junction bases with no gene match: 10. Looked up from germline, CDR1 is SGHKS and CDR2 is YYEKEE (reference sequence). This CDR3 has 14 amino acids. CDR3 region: CASLDMGQGHEQYF. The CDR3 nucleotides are TGTGCCAGCTTGGATATGGGACAGGGCCACGAGCAGTACTTC.